Below, one TCR beta chain is given with its context. Antigen: not known. This entry is derived from a study of CXCR3-negative and CXCR3-positive naive CD8 T cells. The overall study: Overall TRB read output was some 140 million, and each library contained about 1.5 +/- 0.3 million reads. Study-level results: Most assays were run on fresh PBMCs (CXCR3 expression partially decreased after cryopreservation). Memory cells showed distinct TRBV-TRBJ patterns, while the two naive subsets matched.

Triplicates of about 300,000 cells were sorted from each CD8+ T cell subset. Germline V gives CDR1 SGHTA, CDR2 FQGTGA. This CDR3 comprises 14 residues. Through 5' RACE with UMI labels, the TRB cDNA libraries were prepared. TCRdb reanalyzed the 5' RACE reads, giving one entry per CDR3 protein sequence and no DNA. The sample table includes some 40,000 distinct CDR3 sequences. This sequence was found in a human donor in good health. Some clones in this sample may be carry-over from other donors' samples. The sample consisted of memory CD8+ T cells from blood. This chain connects TRBV7-3 to TRBJ2-1. The CDR3 protein is CASSLTTTYNEQFF.